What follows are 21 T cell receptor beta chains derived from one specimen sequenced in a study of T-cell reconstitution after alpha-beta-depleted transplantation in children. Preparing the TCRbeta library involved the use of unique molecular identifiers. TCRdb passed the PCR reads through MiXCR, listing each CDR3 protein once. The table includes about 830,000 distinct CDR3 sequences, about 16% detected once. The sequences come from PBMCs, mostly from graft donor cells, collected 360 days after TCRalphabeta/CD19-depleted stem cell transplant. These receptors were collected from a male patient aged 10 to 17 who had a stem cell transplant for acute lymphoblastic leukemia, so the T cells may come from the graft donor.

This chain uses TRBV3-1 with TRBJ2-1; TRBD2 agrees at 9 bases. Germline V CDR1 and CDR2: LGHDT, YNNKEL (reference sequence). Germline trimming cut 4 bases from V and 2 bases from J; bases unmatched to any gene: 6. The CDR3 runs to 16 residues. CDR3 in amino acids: CASSLWTSEAYNEQFF. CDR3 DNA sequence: TGTGCCAGCAGCCTATGGACTAGCGAGGCCTACAATGAGCAGTTCTTC.

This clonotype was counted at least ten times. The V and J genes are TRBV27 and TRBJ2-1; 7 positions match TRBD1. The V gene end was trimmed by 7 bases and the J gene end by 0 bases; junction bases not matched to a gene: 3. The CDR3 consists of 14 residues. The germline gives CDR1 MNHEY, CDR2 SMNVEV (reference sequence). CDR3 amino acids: CASTDRVSYNEQFF. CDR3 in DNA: TGTGCCAGCACCGACAGGGTCTCCTACAATGAGCAGTTCTTC.

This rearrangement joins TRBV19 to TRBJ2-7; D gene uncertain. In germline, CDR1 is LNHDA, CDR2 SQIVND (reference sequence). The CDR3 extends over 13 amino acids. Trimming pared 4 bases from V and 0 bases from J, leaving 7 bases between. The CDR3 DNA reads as TGTGCCAGTAGTAGTACCCACTCCTACGAGCAGTACTTC. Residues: CASSSTHSYEQYF.

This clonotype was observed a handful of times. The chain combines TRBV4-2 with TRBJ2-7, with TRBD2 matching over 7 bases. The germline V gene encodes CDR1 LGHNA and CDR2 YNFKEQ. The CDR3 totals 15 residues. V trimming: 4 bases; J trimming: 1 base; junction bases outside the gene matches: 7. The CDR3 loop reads CASSPWGGPSYEQYF. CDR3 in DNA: TGTGCCAGCAGCCCCTGGGGAGGGCCATCCTACGAGCAGTACTTC.

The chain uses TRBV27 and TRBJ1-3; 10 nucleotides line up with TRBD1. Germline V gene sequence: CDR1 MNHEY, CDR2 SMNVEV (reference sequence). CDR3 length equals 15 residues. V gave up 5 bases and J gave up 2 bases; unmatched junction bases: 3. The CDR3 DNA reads TGTGCCAGCAGTGTGGGGACAGGGGCTGGAAACACCATATATTTT. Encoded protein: CASSVGTGAGNTIYF.

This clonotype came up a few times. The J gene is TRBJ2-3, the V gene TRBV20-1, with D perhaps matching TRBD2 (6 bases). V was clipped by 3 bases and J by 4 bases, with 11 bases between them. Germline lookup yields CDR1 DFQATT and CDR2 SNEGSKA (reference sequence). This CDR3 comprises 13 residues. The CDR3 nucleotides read TGCAGTGCTAGCGGGAGTAACGCAGATACGCAGTATTTT. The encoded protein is CSASGSNADTQYF.

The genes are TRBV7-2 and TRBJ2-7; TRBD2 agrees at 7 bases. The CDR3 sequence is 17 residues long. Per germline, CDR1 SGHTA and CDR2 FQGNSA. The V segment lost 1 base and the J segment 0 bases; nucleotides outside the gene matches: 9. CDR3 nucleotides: TGTGCCAGCAGCTTAGGAGTGAGCGGGGTGGCCTCCTACGAGCAGTACTTC. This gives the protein CASSLGVSGVASYEQYF.

CDR3 nucleotides: TGTGCCAGCAGTTCCCACGGCGGGGGTTGGGACACCGGGGAGCTGTTTTTT. The encoded protein is CASSSHGGGWDTGELFF. The V gene is TRBV27, the J gene TRBJ2-2, with 7 positions matching TRBD2. Germline V gene sequence: CDR1 MNHEY, CDR2 SMNVEV (reference sequence). CDR3 length: 17 amino acids. V lost 4 bases to trimming and J lost 3 bases; unmatched junction nucleotides: 11.

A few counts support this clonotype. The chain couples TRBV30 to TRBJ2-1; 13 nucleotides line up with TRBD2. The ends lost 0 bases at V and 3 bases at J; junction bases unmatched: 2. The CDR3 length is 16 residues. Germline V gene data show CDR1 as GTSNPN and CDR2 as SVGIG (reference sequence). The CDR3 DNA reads TGTGCCTGGAGTGTACTAGCGGGAGGGCGCTACAATGAGCAGTTCTTC. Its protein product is CAWSVLAGGRYNEQFF.

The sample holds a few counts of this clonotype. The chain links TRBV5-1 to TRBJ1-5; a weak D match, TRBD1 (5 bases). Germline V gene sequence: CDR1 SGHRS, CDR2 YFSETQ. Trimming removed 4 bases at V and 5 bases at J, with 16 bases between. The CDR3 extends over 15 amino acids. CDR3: CASSRGVESDQPQHF. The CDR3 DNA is TGCGCCAGCAGCCGGGGGGTAGAATCCGATCAGCCCCAGCATTTT.

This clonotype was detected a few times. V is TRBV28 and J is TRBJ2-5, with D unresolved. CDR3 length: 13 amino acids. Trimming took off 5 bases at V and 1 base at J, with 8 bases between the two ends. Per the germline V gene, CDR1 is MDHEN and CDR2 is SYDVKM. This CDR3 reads CASSKVSQETQYF. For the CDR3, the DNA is TGTGCCAGCAGTAAGGTCAGCCAAGAGACCCAGTACTTC. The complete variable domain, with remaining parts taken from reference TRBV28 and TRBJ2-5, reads DVKVTQSSRYLVKRTGEKVFLECVQDMDHENMFWYRQDPGLGLRLIYFSYDVKMKEKGDIPEGYSVSREKKERFSLILESASTNQTSMYLCASSKVSQETQYFGPGTRLLVL.

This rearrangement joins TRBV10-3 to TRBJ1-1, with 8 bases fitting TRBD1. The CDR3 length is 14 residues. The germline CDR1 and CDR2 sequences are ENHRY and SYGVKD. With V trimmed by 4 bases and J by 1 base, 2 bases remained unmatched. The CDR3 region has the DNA TGTGCCATCAGTGGAACAGGGGGGAACACTGAAGCTTTCTTT. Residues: CAISGTGGNTEAFF.

The CDR3 is CASSQGFLDLRINEQFF. Written as DNA, the CDR3 is TGCGCCAGCAGCCAGGGCTTCCTTGACTTGCGTATCAATGAGCAGTTCTTC. This chain connects TRBV4-1 to TRBJ2-1; no definite D call. The ends were cut back, 3 bases at V and 6 bases at J, with 21 bases in the middle. The CDR3 extends over 17 amino acids. The germline V gene encodes CDR1 MGHRA and CDR2 YSYEKL.

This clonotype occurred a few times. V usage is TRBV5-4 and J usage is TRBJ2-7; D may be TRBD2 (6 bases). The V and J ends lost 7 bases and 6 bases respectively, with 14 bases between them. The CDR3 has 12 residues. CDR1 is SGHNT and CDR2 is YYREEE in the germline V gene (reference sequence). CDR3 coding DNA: TGTGCCAGCGGCCGACTAGTTGGCGAGCAGTACTTC. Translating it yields CASGRLVGEQYF.

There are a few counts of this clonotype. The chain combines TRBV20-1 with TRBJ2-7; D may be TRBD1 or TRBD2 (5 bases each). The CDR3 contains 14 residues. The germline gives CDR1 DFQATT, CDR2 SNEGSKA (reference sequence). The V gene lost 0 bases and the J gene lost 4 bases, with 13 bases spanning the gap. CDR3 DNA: TGCAGTGCTAGAGATGTGGGGCGCGGGTACGAGCAGTACTTC. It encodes CSARDVGRGYEQYF.

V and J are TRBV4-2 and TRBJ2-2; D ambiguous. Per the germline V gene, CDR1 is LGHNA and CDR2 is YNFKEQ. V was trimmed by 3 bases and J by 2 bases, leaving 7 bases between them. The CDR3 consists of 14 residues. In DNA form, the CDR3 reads TGTGCCAGCAGCCACGTCAGTAACACCGGGGAGCTGTTTTTT. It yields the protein CASSHVSNTGELFF.

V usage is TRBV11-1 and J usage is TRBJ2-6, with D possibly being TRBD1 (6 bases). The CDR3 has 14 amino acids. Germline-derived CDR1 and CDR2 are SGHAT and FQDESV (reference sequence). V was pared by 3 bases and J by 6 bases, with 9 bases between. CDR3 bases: TGTGCCAGCAGCTTTGCAGGGGAGGCCAACGTCCTGACTTTC. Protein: CASSFAGEANVLTF.

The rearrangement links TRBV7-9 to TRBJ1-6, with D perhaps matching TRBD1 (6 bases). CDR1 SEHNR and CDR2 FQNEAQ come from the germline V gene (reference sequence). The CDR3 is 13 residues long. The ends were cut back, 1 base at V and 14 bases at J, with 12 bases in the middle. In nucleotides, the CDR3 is TGTGCCAGCAGCTTAGTGCCGACAGGCACCCTCCACTTT. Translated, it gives CASSLVPTGTLHF.

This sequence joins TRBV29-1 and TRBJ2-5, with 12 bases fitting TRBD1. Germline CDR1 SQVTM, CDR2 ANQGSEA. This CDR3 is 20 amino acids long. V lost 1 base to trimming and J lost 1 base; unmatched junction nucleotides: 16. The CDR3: CSVEAGTGGPKPHLQETQYF. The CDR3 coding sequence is TGCAGCGTTGAAGCCGGGACAGGGGGCCCTAAACCCCATCTCCAAGAGACCCAGTACTTC.

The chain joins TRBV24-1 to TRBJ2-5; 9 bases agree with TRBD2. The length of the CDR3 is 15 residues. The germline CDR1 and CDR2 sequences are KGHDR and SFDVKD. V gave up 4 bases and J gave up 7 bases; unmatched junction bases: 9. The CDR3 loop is CATSDPGTSYGTQYF. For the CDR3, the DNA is TGTGCCACCAGTGACCCCGGGACTAGCTACGGGACCCAGTACTTC.

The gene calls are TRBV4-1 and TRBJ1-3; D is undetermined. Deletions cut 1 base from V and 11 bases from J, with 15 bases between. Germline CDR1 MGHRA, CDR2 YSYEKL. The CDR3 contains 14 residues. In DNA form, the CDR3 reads TGCGCCAGCAGCCAAGTTGCCGCTGGGTATCCCATATATTTT. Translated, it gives CASSQVAAGYPIYF.